What follows are 21 T cell receptor beta chains derived from one specimen sequenced in a study of beta chain features in type 1 diabetes (dated by TCRdb to 2017 to 2018). The method was the immunoSEQ multiplex PCR assay. The entire amount of isolated RNA was reverse transcribed using the High Capacity cDNA Reverse Transcription Kit, so the sequenced TCRB transcripts were expressed ones. TCRdb took this table from immuneACCESS and kept in-frame rearrangements with V and J called. Such tables lack part of the clones; where checked against another copy, unresolved V genes explain under half of the gap, and the rest is unexplained. The sample profile shows under 450,000 clones; more than 11% of them were found once. Roughly 0.038% of the sample goes to the ten largest clones. Input material: naive CD4+ T cells from blood. The label giving this sample's cell subset or site can be read as: true naive CD4+ T cells. These receptors came from a man under 40 in good health.

The rearrangement links TRBV25-1 to TRBJ2-3; 7 bases map to TRBD1. V lost 8 bases to trimming and J lost 0 bases; unmatched junction nucleotides: 11. The CDR3 length is 16 residues. CDR1 is MGHDK and CDR2 is SYGVNS in the germline V gene. The DNA of the CDR3 is TGTGCCAGCCTTAAGGGGGCCCGACCTAGCACAGATACGCAGTATTTT. Translated: CASLKGARPSTDTQYF.

Worth noting for this clone: In the same sample, other DNA sequences code for this CDR3. CDR3 in DNA: TGCGCCAGCAGCTTGGGACCAAGCACAGATACGCAGTATTTT. Its protein product is CASSLGPSTDTQYF. The V gene is TRBV5-1, the J gene TRBJ2-3; D unresolved. CDR1 is SGHRS, CDR2 YFSETQ, per germline. V lost 0 bases and J 0 bases, leaving 5 bases between the germline ends. This CDR3 region has 14 residues.

The genes are TRBV14 and TRBJ2-1, with D uncertain. This CDR3 spans 14 amino acids. V was clipped by 5 bases and J by 5 bases, with 13 bases between them. Germline CDR1 and CDR2: SGHDN and FVKESK. The CDR3 DNA reads TGTGCCAGCAGCTTATTCGTGGAGAACAATGAGCAGTTCTTC. This gives the protein CASSLFVENNEQFF.

V usage is TRBV7-9 and J usage is TRBJ1-4; unclear D gene. Trimming removed 2 bases at V and 4 bases at J, with 2 bases between. CDR3 length: 12 amino acids. Per the germline V gene, CDR1 is SEHNR and CDR2 is FQNEAQ (reference sequence). CDR3 protein: CASSLSNEKLFF. The CDR3 DNA sequence: TGTGCCAGCAGCTTAAGTAATGAAAAACTGTTTTTT.

The V and J genes are TRBV4-1 and TRBJ2-3; D unclear. Germline V lookup: CDR1 MGHRA, CDR2 YSYEKL. Trimming removed 0 bases from V and 5 bases from J, with 15 bases in between. The CDR3 spans 16 residues. CDR3 sequence: CASSQEPVALVDTQYF. CDR3 DNA sequence: TGCGCCAGCAGCCAAGAGCCGGTAGCTTTGGTAGATACGCAGTATTTT.

V usage is TRBV18 and J usage is TRBJ2-3; D not resolved. The CDR3 loop spans 15 amino acids. V was pared by 2 bases and J by 1 base, with 10 bases between. Germline loops: CDR1 KGHSH, CDR2 LQKENI. This CDR3 is CASSPGVPRTDTQYF. CDR3 DNA sequence: TGTGCCAGCTCACCAGGGGTACCTCGCACAGATACGCAGTATTTT.

J is TRBJ2-6 and V is TRBV18, with a tentative D call TRBD1 (6 bases). The germline CDR1 and CDR2 sequences are KGHSH and LQKENI. This CDR3 is 20 amino acids long. Deletions cut 4 bases from V and 0 bases from J, with 22 bases between. The CDR3 protein is CASSLLPVQGKSSGANVLTF. DNA of the CDR3: TGTGCCAGCTCACTACTGCCAGTGCAGGGGAAAAGCTCTGGGGCCAACGTCCTGACTTTC.

The J gene is TRBJ2-3, the V gene TRBV7-9; possible D gene TRBD2, 7 bases. The V gene's germline CDR1 is SEHNR and CDR2 FQNEAQ (reference sequence). The length of the CDR3 is 16 residues. V was shortened by 4 bases and J by 2 bases, with 16 bases between the two germline ends. In nucleotides, the CDR3 is TGTGCCAGCAGCTGGCTCGGCGGGGGCATCACAGATACGCAGTATTTT. It encodes CASSWLGGGITDTQYF. The variable domain in full, completed from reference TRBV7-9 and TRBJ2-3, reads DTGVSQNPRHKITKRGQNVTFRCDPISEHNRLYWYRQTLGQGPEFLTYFQNEAQLEKSRLLSDRFSAERPKGSFSTLEIQRTEQGDSAMYLCASSWLGGGITDTQYFGPGTRLTVL.

This clone was found a few times. The chain has TRBV23-1 and TRBJ2-1, with unresolved D. TRBV23-1 is treated as an ORF (open reading frame) with a function not yet certain. The V end was cut by 11 bases, the J end by 6 bases, with 17 bases between. The CDR3 sequence is 13 residues long. The DNA of the CDR3 is TGCGCCCGTGAAGGTGCGGCTTTCAATGAGCAGTTCTTC. Its protein is CAREGAAFNEQFF.

The rearrangement links TRBV28 to TRBJ2-4; 7 positions match TRBD2. CDR3 size: 14 residues. CDR1 and CDR2 from the germline V gene are MDHEN and SYDVKM. With V trimmed by 2 bases and J by 6 bases, 4 bases remained unmatched. The CDR3 here is CASSLAGVINIQYF. CDR3 coding DNA: TGTGCCAGCAGTTTAGCGGGAGTGATAAACATTCAGTACTTC.

This clone appeared a few times. The chain links TRBV12-5 to TRBJ2-3; 12 bases fit TRBD2. CDR3 size: 12 residues. J was trimmed by 9 bases and V by 7 bases; bases with no gene match: 2. Per the germline V gene, CDR1 is LGHNT and CDR2 is FRNRAP. This CDR3 reads CASAGTSGTQYF. CDR3 sequence (DNA): TGTGCTAGTGCCGGGACTAGCGGGACGCAGTATTTT.

The chain joins TRBV5-4 to TRBJ2-5; D remains ambiguous. The CDR3 totals 15 residues. V was pared by 1 base and J by 0 bases, with 10 bases between. From germline, CDR1 is SGHNT and CDR2 YYREEE (reference sequence). The DNA of the CDR3 is TGTGCCAGCAGCTTGTTTTTGGGAAACCAAGAGACCCAGTACTTC. This translates into CASSLFLGNQETQYF.

This clone has a handful of counts. The chain has TRBV7-2 and TRBJ2-1; 11 nucleotides line up with TRBD2. This CDR3 comprises 15 residues. Germline-derived CDR1 and CDR2 are SGHTA and FQGNSA. Losses at the gene ends were 10 bases for V and 9 bases for J; bases not matched to a gene: 14. The CDR3 region has the DNA TGTGCCATCCCGTCGGGGCTAGCGGGAGGTTCTGAGCAGTTCTTC. It codes for CAIPSGLAGGSEQFF.

The V call is TRBV9, the J call TRBJ2-5; D unclear. Per the germline V gene, CDR1 is SGDLS and CDR2 is YYNGEE. The CDR3 extends over 13 amino acids. V was shortened by 4 bases and J by 1 base, with 8 bases between the two germline ends. Here the CDR3 DNA reads TGTGCCAGCAGCCCTCGCGCCCAAGAGACCCAGTACTTC. Amino acids: CASSPRAQETQYF.

The chain has TRBV5-1 and TRBJ1-1; D is uncertain. V gave up 0 bases and J gave up 5 bases, with 14 bases separating them. Per germline, CDR1 SGHRS and CDR2 YFSETQ. The length of the CDR3 is 15 residues. The CDR3 DNA reads as TGCGCCAGCAGCTTGGCCATCTCGGGGAATACTGAAGCTTTCTTT. Residues: CASSLAISGNTEAFF.

In this sample, this clone turned up a few times. The rearrangement links TRBV5-1 to TRBJ1-2, with D possibly matching TRBD1 (6 bases). This CDR3 region has 13 residues. Deletions cut 2 bases from V and 7 bases from J, with 12 bases between. CDR1 SGHRS and CDR2 YFSETQ come from the germline V gene. The CDR3 reads CASSLHQGTGYTF. The CDR3 DNA is TGCGCCAGCAGCTTACACCAGGGGACTGGCTACACCTTC.

This chain links TRBV4-3 with TRBJ1-1; D unclear. V was cut by 3 bases and J by 11 bases, with 40 bases left in between. CDR1 and CDR2 (germline): LGHNA, YSLEER. The CDR3 runs 21 residues. As DNA, the CDR3 is TGCGCCAGCAGCCAGGATGCCCTCGGGTCACTACTACCCGAACTCAAGCGCTGGGCTTTCTTT. It translates to CASSQDALGSLLPELKRWAFF.

The sample holds a few counts of this clone. CDR3 sequence reads: CAWGDRGPQYV. CDR3 DNA: TGTGCCTGGGGGGACAGGGGGCCGCAGTACGTC. The gene calls are TRBV30 and TRBJ2-7; TRBD1 matches at 12 bases. The length of the CDR3 is 11 residues. The J segment lost 9 bases and the V segment lost 5 bases, leaving 2 bases of the junction unmatched. CDR1 and CDR2 from the germline V gene are GTSNPN and SVGIG (reference sequence).

This clone was seen more than once but under ten times. The V gene is TRBV7-2, the J gene TRBJ1-3; D gene unclear. The CDR3 runs to 13 residues. Germline CDR1 is SGHTA and CDR2 is FQGNSA. Trimming removed 4 bases from V and 3 bases from J, with 7 bases in between. The chain's CDR3 is CASSSVGGNTIYF. As DNA, the CDR3 is TGTGCCAGCAGCTCCGTCGGTGGAAACACCATATATTTT.

Comments on this clone: A read error may produce the germline difference seen at one junction end. This chain uses TRBV5-4 with TRBJ2-7, with a possible D match to TRBD2 (5 bases). This CDR3 region has 14 residues. The germline CDR1 and CDR2 sequences are SGHNT and YYREEE (reference sequence). The CDR3 DNA reads as TGCGCCAGCAGCCAAGAAATCGAGGGTTTCAAGCAGTACTTC. Protein product: CASSQEIEGFKQYF.

This clone appeared a few times. This sequence joins TRBV7-2 and TRBJ2-6; D gene uncertain. The germline CDR1 and CDR2 sequences are SGHTA and FQGNSA. CDR3 length equals 15 residues. The V end was cut by 1 base, the J end by 2 bases, with 6 bases between. Here the CDR3 reads CASSLGGPGANVLTF. CDR3 coding DNA: TGTGCCAGCAGCTTAGGTGGGCCTGGGGCCAACGTCCTGACTTTC.